The 30 T cell receptor beta chains listed next were all sequenced from one sample in a study of blood T cell repertoires in COVID-19 (dated by TCRdb to between 2020 and 2021). The library was prepared using the immunoSEQ multiplex PCR assay. In TCRdb, the immuneACCESS table is reduced to in-frame sequences with V and J assigned. These tables do not hold every clone; where another copy was compared, an unresolved V gene accounts for under half, and the others remain unexplained. Within this sample are 250,000 to 300,000 clones, with 65% to 90% of them counted one time only. The ten most abundant clones make up about 14% of the sample. Sequenced: PBMCs or T cells enriched from blood (not recorded which). Receptor source: a man younger than 30 who had recovered from COVID-19.

This chain joins TRBV7-9 and TRBJ2-5; 7 nucleotides line up with TRBD1. The germline V gene encodes CDR1 SEHNR and CDR2 FQNEAQ (reference sequence). The CDR3 consists of 15 residues. V shed 3 bases, J shed 3 bases, and the junction held 7 bases outside the gene matches. The CDR3, as DNA: TGTGCCAGCAGCTTCGGACAGGCACGAGAAGAGACCCAGTACTTC. Translation: CASSFGQAREETQYF.

J is TRBJ1-6 and V is TRBV19, with D hard to call. V was cut by 0 bases and J by 10 bases, with 7 bases left in between. This CDR3 has 13 residues. Germline V gene sequence: CDR1 LNHDA, CDR2 SQIVND (reference sequence). For the CDR3, the DNA is TGTGCCAGTAGTATAGAAGCGGGCTCACCCCTCCACTTT. It codes for CASSIEAGSPLHF.

J is TRBJ1-1 and V is TRBV6-5; 7 nucleotides match TRBD1. Looked up from germline, CDR1 is MNHEY and CDR2 is SVGAGI. The CDR3 is 13 amino acids. Germline trimming cut 6 bases from V and 5 bases from J; bases unmatched to any gene: 6. This CDR3 reads CASSYRTGTEAFF. The DNA for the CDR3 is TGTGCCAGCAGCTACAGGACAGGAACTGAAGCTTTCTTT.

The genes are TRBV28 and TRBJ2-2; the match to TRBD1 covers 9 bases. Germline-derived CDR1 and CDR2 are MDHEN and SYDVKM. The CDR3 contains 15 residues. The junction had 1 base not matched to a gene; V was cut back by 4 bases and J by 1 base. CDR3 sequence: CASSSGQGNTGELFF. In DNA, the CDR3 is TGTGCCAGCAGTTCGGGACAGGGGAACACCGGGGAGCTGTTTTTT.

V and J are TRBV19 and TRBJ1-5; 8 positions match TRBD1. This CDR3 is 14 amino acids long. With 7 bases clipped from V and 7 bases from J, the junction kept 9 bases outside the gene matches. The germline gives CDR1 LNHDA, CDR2 SQIVND (reference sequence). The CDR3 sequence is CASTLGTGGQPQHF. The DNA for the CDR3 is TGTGCCAGTACTCTAGGGACAGGTGGACAGCCCCAGCATTTT.

The V and J genes are TRBV27 and TRBJ2-2, with 11 nucleotides matching TRBD2. The J segment lost 4 bases and the V segment lost 6 bases, leaving 7 bases of the junction unmatched. Germline-derived CDR1 and CDR2 are MNHEY and SMNVEV (reference sequence). The CDR3 has 16 residues. In nucleotides, the CDR3 is TGTGCCAGCAGCCATAGCGGGGGGGCGGGCACCGGGGAGCTGTTTTTT. Translated: CASSHSGGAGTGELFF.

V gene TRBV9 combines with J gene TRBJ2-5, with 8 bases fitting TRBD1. V dropped 4 bases and J dropped 6; count of bases not matched to a gene: 8. Germline lookup yields CDR1 SGDLS and CDR2 YYNGEE. The CDR3 spans 14 residues. CDR3 sequence (DNA): TGTGCCAGCAGCTTCTCCGGGACAGGAAAGACCCAGTACTTC. This gives the protein CASSFSGTGKTQYF.

This rearrangement joins TRBV19 to TRBJ2-1, with 11 positions matching TRBD2. This CDR3 spans 15 amino acids. J was trimmed by 8 bases and V by 7 bases; bases with no gene match: 10. CDR1 LNHDA and CDR2 SQIVND come from the germline V gene (reference sequence). The CDR3 protein is CASKRLAGGPDEQFF. CDR3 sequence (DNA): TGTGCCAGTAAACGGTTAGCGGGAGGGCCGGATGAGCAGTTCTTC.

This clone has just one count. The chain is built from TRBV20-1 and TRBJ1-1; TRBD1 matches at 7 bases. In germline, CDR1 is DFQATT, CDR2 SNEGSKA (reference sequence). With 3 bases clipped from V and 4 bases from J, the junction kept 8 bases outside the gene matches. The CDR3 sequence is 14 residues long. The chain's CDR3 is CSASTGESGTEAFF. CDR3 DNA sequence: TGCAGTGCTAGTACAGGGGAATCGGGCACTGAAGCTTTCTTT.

CDR3 in DNA: TGTGCCAGCACCCCGGACAGGGCAGATACGCAGTATTTT. This translates into CASTPDRADTQYF. The chain combines TRBV2 with TRBJ2-3; TRBD1 matches at 8 bases. The CDR3 covers 13 residues. V shed 7 bases and J 4 bases; nucleotides not matched to a gene: 4. Looked up from germline, CDR1 is SNHLY and CDR2 is FYNNEI.

This chain uses TRBV10-1 with TRBJ1-3, with TRBD1 matching over 7 bases. The CDR3 extends over 14 amino acids. Germline V gene sequence: CDR1 WNHNN, CDR2 SYGVQD (reference sequence). V shed 6 bases and J 2 bases; nucleotides not matched to a gene: 4. CDR3 in DNA: TGCGCCAGCAGCACAGGGGCCCCTGGAAACACCATATATTTT. Translation gives CASSTGAPGNTIYF.

The chain joins TRBV20-1 to TRBJ2-1; unclear D gene. Germline V gene lookup returns CDR1 DFQATT and CDR2 SNEGSKA (reference sequence). The V and J ends lost 5 bases and 9 bases respectively, with 11 bases between them. The CDR3 extends over 11 amino acids. The CDR3 sequence is CSARAPGEQFF. In nucleotides, the CDR3 is TGCAGTGCTCGAGCCCCAGGTGAGCAGTTCTTC.

This chain links TRBV6-5 with TRBJ2-2, with a weak D call TRBD2 (5 bases). This CDR3 region has 15 residues. V was trimmed by 5 bases and J by 5 bases, leaving 15 bases between them. The germline V gene encodes CDR1 MNHEY and CDR2 SVGAGI. CDR3 in DNA: TGTGCCAGCAGTCCCCGGGCTGGAGGTACCGGGGAGCTGTTTTTT. It codes for CASSPRAGGTGELFF.

The rearrangement links TRBV10-2 to TRBJ2-3; 8 bases line up with TRBD1. With 2 bases clipped from V and 5 bases from J, the junction kept 9 bases outside the gene matches. This CDR3 comprises 16 residues. Germline V lookup: CDR1 WSHSY, CDR2 SAAADI. CDR3 nucleotide sequence: TGCGCCAGCAGTGAGCCCGGCAGGGGGCCGGTAGATACGCAGTATTTT. This codes for CASSEPGRGPVDTQYF.

On this clone: The junction differs from germline at one of its ends, possibly a read error. The chain links TRBV7-3 to TRBJ2-1; D perhaps matches TRBD2 (6 bases). Germline V CDR1 and CDR2: SGHTA, FQGTGA. The CDR3 consists of 15 residues. The DNA for the CDR3 is TGTGCCAGCAGCAAGAGCCGGGACTCCCACAATGAGCAGTTCTTC. Translating it yields CASSKSRDSHNEQFF. The full variable domain, with the rest looked up from reference TRBV7-3 and TRBJ2-1, is GAGVSQTPSNKVTEKGKYVELRCDPISGHTALYWYRQSLGQGPEFLIYFQGTGAADDSGLPNDRFFAVRPEGSVSTLKIQRTERGDSAVYLCASSKSRDSHNEQFFGPGTRLTVL.

This clone was seen only once. The chain carries TRBV7-8 and TRBJ2-7; the match to TRBD2 covers 7 bases. With 11 bases clipped from V and 6 bases from J, the junction kept 13 bases outside the gene matches. Germline lookup yields CDR1 SGHVS and CDR2 FQNEAQ. CDR3 length equals 13 residues. The CDR3 region is CAAGSLAVGEQYF. CDR3 in DNA: TGTGCCGCGGGGTCCCTAGCGGTCGGCGAGCAGTACTTC.

V gene TRBV5-1 combines with J gene TRBJ2-2, with a weak D call TRBD2 (5 bases). Germline V gives CDR1 SGHRS, CDR2 YFSETQ. Trimming left V 6 bases short and J 1 base short, with 10 bases between. The CDR3 is 14 residues long. The CDR3 sequence is CASTVAGNTGELFF. The CDR3 DNA reads as TGCGCCAGCACTGTTGCGGGGAACACCGGGGAGCTGTTTTTT.

The rearrangement joins TRBV10-3 to TRBJ1-5, with D hard to call. Germline V lookup: CDR1 ENHRY, CDR2 SYGVKD. The CDR3 covers 18 residues. Trimming stripped 0 bases from V and 0 bases from J, with 15 bases between. DNA for the CDR3: TGTGCCATCAGTGAGTCGAATAGTGCCTCATATAGCAATCAGCCCCAGCATTTT. It codes for CAISESNSASYSNQPQHF.

The genes are TRBV10-3 and TRBJ1-5, with 7 bases fitting TRBD1. Germline trimming cut 11 bases from V and 5 bases from J; bases unmatched to any gene: 6. CDR1 ENHRY and CDR2 SYGVKD come from the germline V gene. CDR3 size: 12 residues. CDR3 in amino acids: CASRQGDQPQHF. For the CDR3, the DNA is TGTGCCTCCCGACAGGGCGATCAGCCCCAGCATTTT.

The J gene is TRBJ2-3, the V gene TRBV7-9, with a possible D match to TRBD1 (6 bases). V lost 3 bases and J lost 4, with 8 bases in between. This CDR3 is built from 13 residues. Germline V gene sequence: CDR1 SEHNR, CDR2 FQNEAQ (reference sequence). The CDR3 sequence is CASSFEGADTQYF. CDR3 DNA: TGTGCCAGCAGCTTTGAGGGGGCAGATACGCAGTATTTT.

The CDR3 loop is CASSRGRGFF. In DNA, the CDR3 is TGTGCCAGCAGCAGGGGCCGAGGGTTCTTC. The rearrangement links TRBV21-1 to TRBJ2-1; TRBD1 is taken as the D call from the table, unchecked against the DNA. TRBV21-1 is classified as a pseudogene. The CDR3 loop spans 10 amino acids.

The rearrangement links TRBV27 to TRBJ2-1; maybe TRBD2 (7 bases). Germline CDR1 reads MNHEY; CDR2 reads SMNVEV (reference sequence). V gave up 10 bases and J gave up 4 bases, with 23 bases separating them. The CDR3 covers 16 residues. CDR3 DNA sequence: TGTGCCACCCTACCGCTACTCGGGGGGCTTTACAATGAGCAGTTCTTC. It is translated as CATLPLLGGLYNEQFF.

This rearrangement joins TRBV5-1 to TRBJ1-6; 9 nucleotides agree with TRBD1. The V segment lost 4 bases and the J segment 10 bases; nucleotides outside the gene matches: 6. This CDR3 region has 14 residues. The germline V gene encodes CDR1 SGHRS and CDR2 YFSETQ. Here the CDR3 DNA reads TGCGCCAGCAGCGAGGGACAGGGACAATCACCCCTCCACTTT. It translates to CASSEGQGQSPLHF.

This clone occurred once. The chain links TRBV11-2 to TRBJ2-3; D may be TRBD1 (6 bases). V lost 4 bases and J lost 3, with 17 bases in between. This CDR3 spans 16 amino acids. Per the germline V gene, CDR1 is SGHAT and CDR2 is FQNNGV. The CDR3 DNA is TGTGCCAGCAGCTCCGGGACAACCGTCCCGACAGATACGCAGTATTTT. Encoded protein: CASSSGTTVPTDTQYF.

The chain combines TRBV5-1 with TRBJ2-1, with TRBD2 matching over 11 bases. V gave up 4 bases and J gave up 4 bases; unmatched junction bases: 7. Looked up from germline, CDR1 is SGHRS and CDR2 is YFSETQ. The CDR3 extends over 16 amino acids. As DNA, the CDR3 is TGCGCCAGCAGCCTACCGGGACTAGCGGCTTACAATGAGCAGTTCTTC. Its protein is CASSLPGLAAYNEQFF.

V usage is TRBV11-3 and J usage is TRBJ2-1, with D unresolved. V was cut by 4 bases and J by 3 bases, with 10 bases left in between. The CDR3 runs 14 residues. Germline CDR1 reads SGHNT; CDR2 reads YENEEA. CDR3 coding DNA: TGTGCCAGCAGCTCCGGTCCCGTCTACAATGAGCAGTTCTTC. This codes for CASSSGPVYNEQFF.

This chain connects TRBV19 to TRBJ1-2; TRBD1 matches 8 bases. The V and J ends lost 7 bases and 8 bases, in that order; junction bases with no gene match: 9. CDR1 is LNHDA, CDR2 SQIVND, per germline (reference sequence). The CDR3 contains 13 residues. In nucleotides, the CDR3 is TGTGCCAGTACCGAGACAGGGGTCACAGGCTACACCTTC. It translates to CASTETGVTGYTF.

This chain uses TRBV19 with TRBJ2-7, with D possibly being TRBD1 (6 bases). V was cut by 4 bases and J by 9 bases, with 13 bases left in between. The CDR3 has 12 residues. The germline V gene has CDR1 LNHDA and CDR2 SQIVND (reference sequence). In DNA form, the CDR3 reads TGTGCCAGTAGTACCGGGACACAGGGGCAGTACTTC. Protein sequence: CASSTGTQGQYF.

A note on this clone: This could be a read error, since a much larger clone is one nucleotide away. This chain links TRBV28 with TRBJ1-6; D is possibly TRBD1 (5 bases). Trimming pared 6 bases from V and 9 bases from J, leaving 18 bases between. The CDR3 runs 15 residues. CDR1 and CDR2 from the germline V gene are MDHEN and SYDVKM. The CDR3 coding sequence is TGTGCCAGCAGCCCCGGCGGCGGCGGGGGTTCACCCCTCCACTTT. It codes for CASSPGGGGGSPLHF.

The gene calls are TRBV28 and TRBJ2-3, with 7 bases that match TRBD1. The CDR3 has 16 residues. CDR1 is MDHEN and CDR2 is SYDVKM in the germline V gene. J lost 5 bases, V lost 5 bases, and 13 bases had no gene match. The DNA for the CDR3 is TGTGCCAGCAGTCCCGCCAATGGGGGACAGTTAGATACGCAGTATTTT. Amino acids: CASSPANGGQLDTQYF.